Below, one TCR beta chain is given with its context. This clone was seen once. No antigen is known for it. Qualities for individual bases were not recorded, and no much larger clone is one base off. The data are from a study of lymphopenia after photon versus proton radiotherapy (dated by TCRdb to between 2018 and 2021). Some background on the complete study: The immunological effects of photon versus proton radiation therapy were compared in patients with gastrointestinal tumors who developed high-grade lymphopenia. The cohort comprised some 20 patients with gastrointestinal tumors who received either photon or proton therapy and then developed lymphopenia. The goal of the study was to characterize the differences between the two radiation modalities in how they affect the immune system. Study-wide conclusions, independent of this receptor: The authors looked at the survival association only in patients who died, and they framed better survival with proton therapy as a possibility rather than a demonstrated result. Relative stability during treatment was observed in proton-treated patients, whereas loss of naive T cells and TCR diversity and gain of effector/memory populations were observed in photon-treated patients. Across the cohort, an inverse correlation was found between a larger post-nadir drop in TCR diversity and overall survival time among patients who died. After the lymphocyte count nadir, oligoclonal expansion, especially of CD8+ Temra cells, was observed in photon-treated repertoires, and the drop in diversity was driven by this expansion.

Libraries were constructed by the immunoSEQ multiplex PCR assay. T cell repertoires were profiled with deep sequencing of rearranged TCR beta loci together with multiparametric flow cytometry. As stored in TCRdb, this immuneACCESS dataset retains in-frame rearrangements with V and J assigned. A fraction of the clones does not appear; measured against another copy, unresolved V genes explain less than half of the discrepancy, and the remainder lacks a known reason. The sample table shows approximately 160,000 clones, and approximately 90% are seen once. The biggest ten clones account for around 5% of the sample. V and J are truncated by 0 bases and 1 base respectively, leaving an intervening sequence of 6 bases. The CDR3 spans 14 residues, from the cysteine through the phenylalanine. Of the read, only the CDR3 DNA is kept; its 42 bases are in frame from base 1. The germline V gene gives CDR1 as SGHDN and CDR2 as FVKESK.

The V and J segments used are TRBV14 and TRBJ1-1; confidence is insufficient to name the D gene. The starting material was peripheral blood, obtained from a patient treated with photon-based radiotherapy. The clonotype comes from a man aged 50-59 years with gastric cancer. Read as DNA, the sequence is TGTGCCAGCAGCCAAGATCAACCGAACACTGAAGCTTTCTTT. Its coded protein is CASSQDQPNTEAFF.